This record looks at one TCR beta chain sequence and its context. Germline CDR1 and CDR2: KGHSH and LQKENI. The CDR3 sequence is 18 residues long. J gave up 1 base and V 3 bases, and 14 bases lay outside the gene matches. This specimen belongs to a study of blood T cell repertoires in COVID-19. Assay: immunoSEQ multiplex PCR; the TCRdb copy retains only in-frame clones and omits some. This table has fewer than 90,000 clones, more than 70% appearing once. V gene TRBV18 combines with J gene TRBJ1-2; 7 positions agree with TRBD1. The receptor was isolated from a woman aged 80 or older with acute or convalescent COVID-19. The sequenced sample consisted of peripheral blood. CDR3 in amino acids: CASSPRRIAGGGNYGYTF. CDR3 DNA sequence: TGTGCCAGCTCACCCCGCCGGATAGCAGGGGGTGGTAACTATGGCTACACCTTC.